This TCR beta chain was retrieved from a study of shared clonotypes between healthy human individuals. About this clone: Other DNA sequences of this sample code for an identical CDR3.

Losses at the gene ends were 5 bases for V and 1 base for J; bases not matched to a gene: 3. Germline CDR1 reads SGHTA; CDR2 reads FQGNSA. The CDR3 has 15 residues. Unsorted PBMC DNA went through sequencing on ten immunoSEQ deep assay plates. Original data processing: Owing to the provision of junction-only sequences devoid of quality scores by immunoSEQ, filtering differed. Data came from immunoSEQ multiplex PCR; TCRdb stores just in-frame clones and leaves some out. V and J calls and clone size are given by that table; D and trimming were obtained from the DNA. Of approximately 480,000 clones listed, almost 80% are singletons.

The receptor was derived from a woman aged 40 to 55 in good health. Some clones in this sample may be carry-over from other donors' samples. Specimen: PBMCs. The chain has TRBV7-2 and TRBJ2-7; 12 bases line up with TRBD2. CDR3 sequence reads: CASSPTSGRSYEQYF. In nucleotides, the CDR3 is TGTGCCAGCAGCCCGACTAGCGGGAGATCCTACGAGCAGTACTTC.